This entry lists 23 T cell receptor beta chains sequenced from one sample in a study of vaccination effects on CD4 cells after COVID-19. Libraries were prepared by immunoSEQ multiplex PCR; TCRdb keeps only in-frame clonotypes and omits some of them. The table lists 42,000 or so clones, 72% of them singletons. Isolation of CD4+ T cells took place after 10 days of culture. The participants, recipients of two vaccine doses, got either BNT162b2 or mRNA-1273. These receptors have no identified antigens. This material consisted of CD4+ T cells from PBMCs cultured without peptide, taken after COVID-19 vaccination. All receptors derive from a human donor who received a COVID-19 vaccine.

V gene TRBV14 combines with J gene TRBJ2-7, with 12 bases fitting TRBD1. Per germline, CDR1 SGHDN and CDR2 FVKESK. The CDR3 runs 14 residues. J gave up 12 bases and V 1 base, and 7 bases lay outside the gene matches. The CDR3 DNA follows: TGTGCCAGCAGCCAAGTTGAGGGACAGGGGGCGGTGTACTTC. Amino acids: CASSQVEGQGAVYF.

The genes are TRBV27 and TRBJ2-7; 12 bases line up with TRBD2. Trimming removed 5 bases from V and 4 bases from J; junction bases left unmatched: 6. This CDR3 has 15 residues. Germline CDR1 and CDR2: MNHEY and SMNVEV (reference sequence). The CDR3 is CASSRGLAGGYEQYF. As DNA, the CDR3 is TGTGCCAGCAGTAGGGGACTAGCGGGCGGTTACGAGCAGTACTTC.

This chain connects TRBV12-3 or TRBV12-4 to TRBJ1-4, with a weak D call TRBD1 (6 bases). This CDR3 comprises 13 residues. Trimming shortened V by 6 bases and J by 7 bases, and 12 bases separated the two germline ends. The CDR3 is CASRGGDTEKLFF. For the CDR3, the DNA is TGTGCCAGCAGGGGAGGGGACACTGAAAAACTGTTTTTT.

The chain recombines TRBV2 with TRBJ1-1; D is ambiguous. This CDR3 comprises 13 residues. V was pared by 3 bases and J by 0 bases, with 5 bases between. The germline CDR1 and CDR2 sequences are SNHLY and FYNNEI. CDR3 bases: TGTGCCAGCAGTGAGGCCATGAACACTGAAGCTTTCTTT. Its protein product is CASSEAMNTEAFF. The entire variable domain, with the rest obtained from reference TRBV2 and TRBJ1-1, is as follows: EPEVTQTPSHQVTQMGQEVILRCVPISNHLYFYWYRQILGQKVEFLVSFYNNEISEKSEIFDDQFSVERPDGSNFTLKIRSTKLEDSAMYFCASSEAMNTEAFFGQGTRLTVV.

The chain recombines TRBV11-2 with TRBJ1-1, with a tentative D call TRBD1 (6 bases). The CDR3 loop spans 14 amino acids. Between the trimmed V and J ends, which lost 7 bases and 4 bases, there was a span of 16 bases. CDR1 is SGHAT, CDR2 FQNNGV, per germline. The chain's CDR3 is CASTFVGAGTEAFF. The CDR3 DNA reads as TGTGCCAGCACCTTTGTGGGGGCTGGCACTGAAGCTTTCTTT.

This clone has only a few counts. This chain connects TRBV30 to TRBJ1-1; 11 nucleotides line up with TRBD1. The CDR3 is 12 residues long. The junction had 6 bases not matched to a gene; V was cut back by 4 bases and J by 11 bases. CDR1 GTSNPN and CDR2 SVGIG come from the germline V gene (reference sequence). CDR3 residues: CAWKGQGARAFF. In nucleotides, the CDR3 is TGTGCCTGGAAAGGACAGGGGGCGCGTGCTTTCTTT.

This clone has just a few counts. The chain recombines TRBV2 with TRBJ1-2; D is unresolved. The CDR3 contains 14 residues. V was pared by 1 base and J by 9 bases, with 15 bases between. Germline V CDR1 and CDR2: SNHLY, FYNNEI. The CDR3 coding sequence is TGTGCCAGCAGTGAAGGGGAGCTTCCTATAAGCTACACCTTC. Amino acids: CASSEGELPISYTF.

The V call is TRBV7-7, the J call TRBJ2-2; D is possibly TRBD2 (5 bases). This CDR3 spans 20 amino acids. Germline V gene data show CDR1 as SSHAT and CDR2 as FNYEAQ (reference sequence). With 2 bases removed from V and 0 bases from J, the gap between germline ends came to 22 bases. Written as DNA, the CDR3 is TGTGCCAGCAGCTTATCCCTCACGATCATTACACTAGCGAACACCGGGGAGCTGTTTTTT. Encoded protein: CASSLSLTIITLANTGELFF.

This chain links TRBV7-9 with TRBJ1-1, with D maybe TRBD1 (6 bases). CDR1 and CDR2 (germline): SEHNR, FQNEAQ (reference sequence). The ends were cut back, 1 base at V and 0 bases at J, with 18 bases in the middle. CDR3 length: 18 amino acids. The CDR3 region has the DNA TGTGCCAGCAGCTTAGGCAACCTAGACAGGACCATGAACACTGAAGCTTTCTTT. Its translation: CASSLGNLDRTMNTEAFF.

The table lists this clone with a count of one. The rearrangement links TRBV19 to TRBJ2-1, with D unclear. Germline V gene sequence: CDR1 LNHDA, CDR2 SQIVND (reference sequence). There are 15 residues in the CDR3. The ends were cut back, 6 bases at V and 7 bases at J, with 19 bases in the middle. The CDR3 DNA reads as TGTGCCAGTAGGTCTTGGATGTCGAGCGTTAATGAGCAGTTCTTC. Protein sequence: CASRSWMSSVNEQFF.

The chain carries TRBV4-1 and TRBJ1-2; 8 bases are shared with TRBD1. Trimming at V came to 4 bases and at J to 3 bases, leaving 7 bases not matched to a gene. This CDR3 is 15 amino acids long. Germline V gene sequence: CDR1 MGHRA, CDR2 YSYEKL. The CDR3 DNA sequence: TGCGCCAGCAGCCTGGGACAGGAAGGGTACTATGGCTACACCTTC. Its protein product is CASSLGQEGYYGYTF.

This rearrangement joins TRBV27 to TRBJ2-3; either TRBD1 or TRBD2 may supply D (6 bases each). V was clipped by 5 bases and J by 1 base, with 10 bases between them. CDR1 and CDR2 from the germline V gene are MNHEY and SMNVEV (reference sequence). The CDR3 has 14 amino acids. The CDR3 nucleotides read TGTGCCAGCAGTGGCGGGACACGCACAGATACGCAGTATTTT. Amino acid sequence: CASSGGTRTDTQYF.

The chain has TRBV3-1 (or the pseudogene TRBV3-2) and TRBJ2-5; 10 bases align to TRBD2. This CDR3 has 15 amino acids. The junction had 7 bases not matched to a gene; V was cut back by 4 bases and J by 5 bases. Germline CDR1 and CDR2: LGHDT and YNNKEL (reference sequence). The CDR3 reads CASSRSGGVVETQYF. DNA of the CDR3: TGTGCCAGCAGCCGGAGCGGGGGGGTAGTGGAGACCCAGTACTTC.

This clone is medium-sized within its sample. V usage is TRBV11-2 and J usage is TRBJ2-7; D is ambiguous. This CDR3 is built from 11 residues. V gave up 7 bases and J gave up 8 bases, with 12 bases separating them. Germline V gene sequence: CDR1 SGHAT, CDR2 FQNNGV. The DNA for the CDR3 is TGTGCCAGCACCCCCCGTATGAAGCAGTACTTC. It encodes CASTPRMKQYF.

Here the CDR3 DNA reads TGTGCCACCGCGGGGCCCCTCTACAATCAGCCCCAGCATTTT. This encodes CATAGPLYNQPQHF. The rearrangement uses TRBV19 and TRBJ1-5; tentatively, D is TRBD1 (5 bases). The germline gives CDR1 LNHDA, CDR2 SQIVND (reference sequence). Trimming left V 10 bases short and J 3 bases short, with 16 bases between. This CDR3 region has 14 residues. Full variable domain (outside the CDR3, taken from reference TRBV19 and TRBJ1-5): DGGITQSPKYLFRKEGQNVTLSCEQNLNHDAMYWYRQDPGQGLRLIYYSQIVNDFQKGDIAEGYSVSREKKESFPLTVTSAQKNPTAFYLCATAGPLYNQPQHFGDGTRLSIL.

This clone is a singleton in its sample. This rearrangement joins TRBV7-2 to TRBJ1-5, with unresolved D. V lost 2 bases and J lost 5, with 4 bases in between. In germline, CDR1 is SGHTA, CDR2 FQGNSA. The CDR3 totals 12 residues. The CDR3 region has the DNA TGTGCCAGCAGCTTATATGATCAGCCCCAGCATTTT. This sequence encodes CASSLYDQPQHF.

This clone came up once. The genes are TRBV6-1 and TRBJ1-1, with 10 nucleotides matching TRBD1. Unmatched junction bases numbered 5, after V lost 2 bases and J lost 5 bases. This CDR3 is 15 amino acids long. Germline CDR1 reads MNHNS; CDR2 reads SASEGT. DNA for the CDR3: TGTGCCAGCAGTGAATGGGGACAGGGGAGGACTGAAGCTTTCTTT. Translated, it gives CASSEWGQGRTEAFF.

The CDR3 DNA sequence: TGTGCCATCAGGAACTCGGTAGGACCGGGGGATACGCAGTATTTT. Translation gives CAIRNSVGPGDTQYF. The chain carries TRBV10-3 and TRBJ2-3, with D perhaps TRBD2 (5 bases). The CDR3 is 15 residues long. The V end was cut by 6 bases, the J end by 6 bases, with 19 bases between. CDR1 is ENHRY, CDR2 SYGVKD, per germline.

J is TRBJ1-2 and V is TRBV19; no definite D call. V gave up 5 bases and J gave up 2 bases, with 15 bases separating them. CDR1 and CDR2 from the germline V gene are LNHDA and SQIVND (reference sequence). This CDR3 has 15 amino acids. The CDR3 loop is CASSATSGLNYGYTF. CDR3 bases: TGTGCCAGTAGTGCGACCTCCGGACTAAACTATGGCTACACCTTC.

The chain employs TRBV15 and TRBJ2-7, with 8 bases aligning to TRBD1. The CDR3 has 15 amino acids. V trimming: 1 base; J trimming: 1 base; junction bases outside the gene matches: 3. Germline V gene data show CDR1 as LNHNV and CDR2 as YYDKDF (reference sequence). The CDR3 DNA reads TGTGCCACCAGCAGAGTACGGGACAGGTCCTACGAGCAGTACTTC. This translates into CATSRVRDRSYEQYF. The full variable domain, in which reference TRBV15 and TRBJ2-7 provide the parts outside the CDR3, is DAMVIQNPRYQVTQFGKPVTLSCSQTLNHNVMYWYQQKSSQAPKLLFHYYDKDFNNEADTPDNFQSRRPNTSFCFLDIRSPGLGDTAMYLCATSRVRDRSYEQYFGPGTRLTVT.

V gene TRBV4-1 combines with J gene TRBJ1-6; TRBD1 is a possible D gene (6 bases). Germline V gene data show CDR1 as MGHRA and CDR2 as YSYEKL. This CDR3 is 20 amino acids long. V was clipped by 4 bases and J by 0 bases, with 22 bases between them. The CDR3 protein is CASSPPLTGLKSSYNSPLHF. DNA for the CDR3: TGCGCCAGCAGCCCGCCGCTTACAGGGCTAAAGAGCTCCTATAATTCACCCCTCCACTTT.

The CDR3 DNA sequence: TGTGCCAGCACCCAATCTATGTTGGGCTACACCTTC. It is translated as CASTQSMLGYTF. The chain is built from TRBV7-9 and TRBJ1-2; D call uncertain. This CDR3 has 12 amino acids. The ends were cut back, 7 bases at V and 8 bases at J, with 14 bases in the middle. Germline CDR1 is SEHNR and CDR2 is FQNEAQ (reference sequence).

V gene TRBV10-3 combines with J gene TRBJ1-5; no definite D call. The V and J ends lost 6 bases and 3 bases respectively, with 9 bases between them. The length of the CDR3 is 13 residues. From germline, CDR1 is ENHRY and CDR2 SYGVKD. The CDR3 DNA is TGTGCCATCAGCGGGCCAGTCAATCAGCCCCAGCATTTT. It codes for CAISGPVNQPQHF.